This T cell receptor (beta chain) was profiled in a study of spatial heterogeneity in lung cancer. This clonotype was observed a few times. Time point meaning: sample taken at primary tumor resection. Unsorted whole RNA samples from tumor, nontumor lung or frozen PBMC were sequenced. All TCR cDNA molecules were individually tagged with a unique molecular identifier. TCRdb independently ran MiXCR on the 5' RACE reads; one entry per CDR3 protein. The sample lists 60,000 to 80,000 distinct CDR3 sequences; about 14% were seen once. The junction had 7 bases not matched to a gene; V was cut back by 1 base and J by 5 bases. Germline values: CDR1 SEHNR, CDR2 FQNEAQ (reference sequence). This CDR3 has 15 residues.

The chain combines TRBV7-9 with TRBJ2-5; TRBD2 matches at 7 bases. The sequencing here drew on PBMCs, taken at surgery. The receptor was derived from a male donor with early-stage non-small cell lung cancer. For the CDR3, the DNA is TGTGCCAGCAGCTTAGGCGCGGGAGAGGGTGAGACCCAGTACTTC. It translates to CASSLGAGEGETQYF.